This T cell receptor (beta chain) was captured in a study of blood T cell repertoires in COVID-19. Study background: Whether acute or convalescent, the COVID-19 samples came from the United States, Italy and Spain. PBMCs, B-cell-depleted T cells, or T cells were the source of the cDNA or gDNA that made up the material.

Libraries were prepared by immunoSEQ multiplex PCR; TCRdb keeps only in-frame clonotypes and omits some of them. The data hold 490,000 or so clones, with 88% observed a single time. Germline V gives CDR1 SGDLS, CDR2 YYNGEE. V shed 4 bases and J shed 3 bases, with 14 bases lying between them. CDR3 length: 15 residues. This clone was picked up a small number of times. The chain recombines TRBV9 with TRBJ2-1; perhaps TRBD1 as D (6 bases). The source material was PBMCs or T cells enriched from blood (not recorded which). This receptor was taken from a woman between 40 and 50 years old who had recovered from COVID-19. CDR3 DNA sequence: TGTGCCAGCAGCCGAGAGGCGGACAGCTACAATGAGCAGTTCTTC. This codes for CASSREADSYNEQFF.